These T cell receptor beta chains were read from a single sample in a study of blood T cell repertoires in COVID-19. Measured with immunoSEQ multiplex PCR; TCRdb has only the in-frame clones, and not every one. The repertoire holds more than 250,000 clones, with around 90% as singletons. Sequencing was done on a sample of PBMCs or T cells enriched from blood (not recorded which). These receptors were collected from a woman aged 40 to 55 who had recovered from COVID-19. CDR3s leave out the opening cysteine and the closing phenylalanine or tryptophan. Each record gives: V gene, CDR3 protein.

TRBV28,ASTPWGQGASGANVLT
TRBV5-1,ASSSGQGSGNTIY
TRBV18,ASSPGIFDGTRYYEQY
TRBV7-3,ASSLGPSGFETQY
TRBV27,ASSPQGLLSNQPQH
TRBV7-9,ASSFAGQTDTQY
TRBV7-7,ASSLLSGRAGKTQY
TRBV4-2,ASSQDLVRGQGEGYEQY
TRBV6-5,ASNDRGNSPLH
TRBV3-1/TRBV3-2,ASTDSETDTQY
TRBV5-5,ARKDRGPFGNTIY
TRBV15,ATSPGTSGSRF
TRBV16,ASSQSSGILGKQF
TRBV24-1,ATSRGQSYEQY
TRBV30,AWSADRSGELF
TRBV7-3,ASSSPILGTGELF
TRBV19,ASSISRPAGSSTDTQY
TRBV6-5,ASSYGQGFQPQH
TRBV27,ASSLSAIQPQH
TRBV5-1,ASSLSGGEQF
TRBV6-2/TRBV6-3,ASSYGTIVEQF
TRBV7-3,ASSPGGEYGYT
TRBV4-3,ASSQTTGALTEAF
TRBV3-1/TRBV3-2,ASTPGLAGDEQF
TRBV24-1,ATSERDRGYGYT
TRBV29-1,SVGAGVDYGYT
TRBV6-6,ASTAKDRPNSRPL
TRBV21-1,ASSKVPLQGAGNSPLH
TRBV19,ASNDRGAYEQY
TRBV9,ASSPEALNTGELF
TRBV11-3,ASSLGQVDEQF
TRBV28,ASSLSGGGRGTEAF
TRBV7-2,ASSLYGGLQETQY
TRBV7-9,ASRAGTASWEQY
TRBV14,ASSQQRMNTQY
TRBV7-3,ASSPWGPGQGHSPLH
TRBV2,ASSESFGDSEETQY